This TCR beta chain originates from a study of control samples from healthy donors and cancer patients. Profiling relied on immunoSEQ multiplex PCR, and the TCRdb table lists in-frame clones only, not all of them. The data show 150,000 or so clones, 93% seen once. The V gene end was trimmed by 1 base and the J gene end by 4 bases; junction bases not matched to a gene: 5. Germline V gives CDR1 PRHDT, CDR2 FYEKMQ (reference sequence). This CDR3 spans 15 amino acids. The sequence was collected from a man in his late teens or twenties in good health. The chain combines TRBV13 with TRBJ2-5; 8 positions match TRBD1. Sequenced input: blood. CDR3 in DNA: TGTGCCAGCAGCTTAGCAGGGGGCGACGCAGAGACCCAGTACTTC. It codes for CASSLAGGDAETQYF. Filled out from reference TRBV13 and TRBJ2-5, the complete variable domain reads AAGVIQSPRHLIKEKRETATLKCYPIPRHDTVYWYQQGPGQDPQFLISFYEKMQSDKGSIPDRFSAQQFSDYHSELNMSSLELGDSALYFCASSLAGGDAETQYFGPGTRLLVL.